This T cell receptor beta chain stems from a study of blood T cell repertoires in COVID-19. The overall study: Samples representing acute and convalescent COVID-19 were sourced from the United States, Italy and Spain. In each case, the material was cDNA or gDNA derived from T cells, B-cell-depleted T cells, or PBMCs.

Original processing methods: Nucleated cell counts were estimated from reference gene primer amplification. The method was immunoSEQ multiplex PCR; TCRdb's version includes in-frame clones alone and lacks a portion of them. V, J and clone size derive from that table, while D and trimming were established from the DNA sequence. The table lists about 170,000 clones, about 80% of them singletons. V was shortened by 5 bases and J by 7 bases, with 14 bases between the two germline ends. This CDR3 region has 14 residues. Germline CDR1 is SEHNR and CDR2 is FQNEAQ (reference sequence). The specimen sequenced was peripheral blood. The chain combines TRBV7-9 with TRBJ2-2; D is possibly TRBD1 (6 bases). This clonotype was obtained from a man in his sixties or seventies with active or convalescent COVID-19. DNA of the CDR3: TGTGCCAGCAGCGTAGGGGACATTTACGGGGAGCTGTTTTTT. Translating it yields CASSVGDIYGELFF.